One and the same sample provided the 23 T cell receptor beta chains below, sequenced in a study of T-cell memory formation after mild COVID-19. MiXCR, applied by TCRdb to the 5' RACE reads, yields one record per CDR3 protein. The sample has fewer than 650,000 distinct CDR3 sequences; approximately 15% are singletons. Material: PBMCs or a T cell subset sorted from them (not recorded which). The receptors stem from an adult woman who had mild COVID-19 (a few samples of this study predate the infection). Cell type and time point are not known.

This clonotype has ten or more counts. The chain uses TRBV12-3 or TRBV12-4 and TRBJ1-3; no firm D call. The V and J ends lost 6 bases and 5 bases respectively, with 5 bases between them. The CDR3 runs 11 residues. This CDR3 is CASSIRNTIYF. CDR3 bases: TGTGCCAGCAGCATCCGAAACACCATATATTTT.

The chain recombines TRBV5-1 with TRBJ2-7; D may be TRBD1 (6 bases). The germline V and J ends were trimmed by 0 bases and 2 bases, with 12 bases remaining between them. CDR3 length: 15 amino acids. Germline CDR1 reads SGHRS; CDR2 reads YFSETQ. CDR3 loop: CASSLGADSPYEQYF. The CDR3 coding sequence is TGCGCCAGCAGCTTGGGGGCGGACAGCCCCTACGAGCAGTACTTC.

This clonotype has a handful of counts. The chain has TRBV10-3 and TRBJ1-1; 8 bases are a match to TRBD1. The germline gives CDR1 ENHRY, CDR2 SYGVKD. V lost 7 bases to trimming and J lost 1 base; unmatched junction nucleotides: 5. This CDR3 contains 14 residues. The CDR3 spells CAITQGARNTEAFF. Here the CDR3 DNA reads TGTGCCATCACCCAGGGGGCGCGGAACACTGAAGCTTTCTTT.

This clonotype was seen a few times. The CDR3 sequence: CASSSWGGLAGANEQFF. CDR3 DNA: TGTGCCAGCAGCTCGTGGGGCGGACTAGCGGGGGCCAATGAGCAGTTCTTC. The chain carries TRBV7-2 and TRBJ2-1, with 13 bases aligning to TRBD2. CDR1 is SGHTA and CDR2 is FQGNSA in the germline V gene. This CDR3 is built from 17 residues. V dropped 4 bases and J dropped 6; count of bases not matched to a gene: 9.

This chain uses TRBV4-2 with TRBJ2-7, with 8 bases aligning to TRBD2. The CDR3 extends over 15 amino acids. The V gene's germline CDR1 is LGHNA and CDR2 YNFKEQ. V shed 1 base and J 0 bases; nucleotides not matched to a gene: 2. The CDR3 nucleotides read TGTGCCAGCAGCCAAGGCGGGGGGAACTCCTACGAGCAGTACTTC. It yields the protein CASSQGGGNSYEQYF.

This clonotype occurred a few times. The rearrangement joins TRBV5-1 to TRBJ2-3, with a possible D match to TRBD2 (5 bases). Trimming shortened V by 0 bases and J by 3 bases, and 11 bases separated the two germline ends. From germline, CDR1 is SGHRS and CDR2 YFSETQ. The CDR3 runs 15 residues. The DNA of the CDR3 is TGCGCCAGCAGCTTGGTTGGAGGTTGGACAGATACGCAGTATTTT. Translated: CASSLVGGWTDTQYF.

This sequence joins TRBV5-1 and TRBJ2-1, with 8 bases that match TRBD2. This CDR3 spans 16 amino acids. Per the germline V gene, CDR1 is SGHRS and CDR2 is YFSETQ. V lost 3 bases, J lost 3 bases, and 8 bases stayed unmatched. The CDR3 sequence is CASSSGSAGGYNEQFF. The DNA for the CDR3 is TGCGCCAGCAGCTCAGGGTCCGCGGGAGGCTACAATGAGCAGTTCTTC.

The chain links TRBV11-2 to TRBJ1-1, with 8 bases fitting TRBD1. Trimming at V came to 5 bases and at J to 9 bases, leaving 11 bases not matched to a gene. This CDR3 is 14 amino acids long. In germline, CDR1 is SGHAT, CDR2 FQNNGV. The CDR3 DNA sequence: TGTGCCAGCAGCCAGTCCTCGGACAGGGCCCAAGCTTTCTTT. Its protein product is CASSQSSDRAQAFF.

This chain connects TRBV5-6 to TRBJ1-1; D gene unclear. Trimming left V 6 bases short and J 4 bases short, with 13 bases between. Germline V lookup: CDR1 SGHDT, CDR2 YYEEEE. The CDR3 covers 13 residues. CDR3 nucleotide sequence: TGTGCCAGCATCCACAAGGTGAGCACTGAAGCTTTCTTT. Its protein product is CASIHKVSTEAFF.

V is TRBV19 and J is TRBJ2-1, with 10 bases lining up with TRBD1. The V segment lost 3 bases and the J segment 4 bases; nucleotides outside the gene matches: 9. From germline, CDR1 is LNHDA and CDR2 SQIVND (reference sequence). The CDR3 length is 17 residues. The CDR3 region is CASSIIAGTGDYNEQFF. The DNA of the CDR3 is TGTGCCAGTAGTATCATAGCCGGGACAGGGGATTACAATGAGCAGTTCTTC.

The chain combines TRBV12-3 or TRBV12-4 with TRBJ1-1; 8 bases agree with TRBD1. V was clipped by 6 bases and J by 4 bases; unmatched bases: 7. The CDR3 is 14 amino acids. The DNA of the CDR3 is TGTGCCAGCAGCCGCCGACAGGGGATCACTGAAGCTTTCTTT. This gives the protein CASSRRQGITEAFF.

Written as DNA, the CDR3 is TGTGCCAGCAGTCCAGGACGCGGACAGGGCATCACTGAAGCTTTCTTT. Its protein is CASSPGRGQGITEAFF. V and J are TRBV12-3 or TRBV12-4 and TRBJ1-1; 8 bases are shared with TRBD1. V gave up 5 bases and J gave up 4 bases; unmatched junction bases: 12. The CDR3 contains 16 residues.

This clonotype was counted a few times. This chain links TRBV4-2 with TRBJ1-2; D call uncertain. The germline gives CDR1 LGHNA, CDR2 YNFKEQ. The V gene lost 1 base and the J gene lost 7 bases, with 19 bases spanning the gap. The CDR3 totals 16 residues. The CDR3 nucleotides are TGTGCCAGCAGCCAAGTGATGGGCAGCCTATTACGTGGCTACACCTTC. It yields the protein CASSQVMGSLLRGYTF.

Remarks on this clonotype: This may come from a read error, since a much larger clone is one base off. The V call is TRBV3-1, the J call TRBJ1-1; the D gene is possibly TRBD1 (5 bases). V lost 3 bases to trimming and J lost 4 bases, with 9 bases between them. CDR1 and CDR2 from the germline V gene are LGHDT and YNNKEL (reference sequence). The CDR3 runs to 13 residues. Here the CDR3 reads CASSQGGGTEAFF. CDR3 DNA sequence: TGTGCCAGCAGCCAGGGGGGGGGCACTGAAGCTTTCTTT.

In its sample, this clonotype was seen a few times. The CDR3 DNA follows: TGTGCCAGCAGCCTAGAGGCGGAGAACTATGGCTACACCTTC. Translated: CASSLEAENYGYTF. This sequence joins TRBV7-2 and TRBJ1-2; the D is unclear. V shed 5 bases and J shed 2 bases, with 12 bases lying between them. From germline, CDR1 is SGHTA and CDR2 FQGNSA. The CDR3 spans 14 residues.

The chain recombines TRBV6-4 with TRBJ2-3, with 10 bases identical to TRBD2. The V and J ends lost 2 bases and 5 bases, in that order; junction bases with no gene match: 7. The CDR3 has 16 amino acids. Germline CDR1 is MRHNA and CDR2 is SNTAGT. The CDR3 nucleotides are TGTGCCAGCAGTGACGGGGGACTAGCGCAAGGAGATACGCAGTATTTT. This sequence encodes CASSDGGLAQGDTQYF.

The chain combines TRBV15 with TRBJ1-2; D gene uncertain. V dropped 6 bases and J dropped 0 bases, with 14 bases sitting between them. Germline lookup yields CDR1 LNHNV and CDR2 YYDKDF (reference sequence). The CDR3 covers 15 residues. CDR3 DNA sequence: TGTGCCACCAGTGGAGCTCGGTTAGCTAACTATGGCTACACCTTC. It codes for CATSGARLANYGYTF.

The genes are TRBV6-6 and TRBJ2-3, with 7 bases identical to TRBD2. The CDR3 runs to 15 residues. The germline V gene encodes CDR1 MNHNY and CDR2 SVGAGI (reference sequence). Trimming removed 5 bases from V and 0 bases from J; junction bases left unmatched: 5. CDR3 sequence: CASSTGGGSTDTQYF. The CDR3 nucleotides are TGTGCCAGCAGTACGGGGGGAGGGAGCACAGATACGCAGTATTTT.

The J gene is TRBJ1-2, the V gene TRBV29-1; no firm D call. This CDR3 region has 13 residues. In germline, CDR1 is SQVTM, CDR2 ANQGSEA. Trimming removed 1 base at V and 2 bases at J, with 8 bases between. CDR3 nucleotide sequence: TGCAGCGTTGAAGGACCGTCAAACTATGGCTACACCTTC. Translated, it gives CSVEGPSNYGYTF.

The chain carries TRBV25-1 and TRBJ2-3; D is undetermined. The germline V gene encodes CDR1 MGHDK and CDR2 SYGVNS. Deletions cut 4 bases from V and 1 base from J, with 15 bases between. The CDR3 covers 16 residues. CDR3 region: CASSGPTPLGTDTQYF. CDR3 nucleotides: TGTGCCAGCAGTGGACCGACGCCCCTGGGCACAGATACGCAGTATTTT.

The CDR3 loop reads CASSPLAGEDTQYF. In DNA, the CDR3 is TGTGCCAGCAGCCCGCTAGCGGGGGAGGATACGCAGTATTTT. V gene TRBV7-7 combines with J gene TRBJ2-3, with 10 positions matching TRBD2. Looked up from germline, CDR1 is SSHAT and CDR2 is FNYEAQ (reference sequence). V shed 5 bases and J 6 bases; nucleotides not matched to a gene: 5. The CDR3 sequence is 14 residues long.

This rearrangement joins TRBV5-1 to TRBJ2-1; D is unclear. V was shortened by 0 bases and J by 7 bases, with 17 bases between the two germline ends. The germline V gene has CDR1 SGHRS and CDR2 YFSETQ. The CDR3 is 16 amino acids. The CDR3 DNA is TGCGCCAGCAGCTTGGTGGGCCCCTTAAACAATAATGAGCAGTTCTTC. This sequence encodes CASSLVGPLNNNEQFF.

This clonotype has at least ten counts. The chain uses TRBV12-3 or TRBV12-4 and TRBJ1-6; possibly TRBD1 for D (6 bases). This CDR3 is 13 amino acids long. The V end lost 3 bases, the J end lost 8 bases, and 8 bases lay between the germline ends. The CDR3 is CASSFRQDSPLHF. In DNA form, the CDR3 reads TGTGCCAGCAGTTTTCGACAGGATTCACCCCTCCACTTT.